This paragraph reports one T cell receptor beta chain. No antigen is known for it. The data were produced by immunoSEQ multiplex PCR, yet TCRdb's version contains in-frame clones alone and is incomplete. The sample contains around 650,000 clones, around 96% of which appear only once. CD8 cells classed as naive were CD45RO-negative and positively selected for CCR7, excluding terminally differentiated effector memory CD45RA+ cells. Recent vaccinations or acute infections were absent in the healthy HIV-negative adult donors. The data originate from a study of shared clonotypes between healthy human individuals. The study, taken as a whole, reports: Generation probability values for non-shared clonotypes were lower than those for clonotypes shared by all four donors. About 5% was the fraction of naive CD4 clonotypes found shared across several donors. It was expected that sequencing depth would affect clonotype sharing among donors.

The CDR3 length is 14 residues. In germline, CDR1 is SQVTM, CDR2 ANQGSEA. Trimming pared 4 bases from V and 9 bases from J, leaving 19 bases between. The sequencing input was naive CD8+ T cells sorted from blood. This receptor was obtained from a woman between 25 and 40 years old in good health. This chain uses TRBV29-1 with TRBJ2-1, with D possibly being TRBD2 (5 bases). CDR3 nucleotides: TGCAGCGTTGCCCTACAGACTGGGAGCGGTGAGCAGTTCTTC. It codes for CSVALQTGSGEQFF.